This TCR beta chain was observed in a study of blood T cell repertoires in COVID-19 (dated by TCRdb to about 2020). Context from the whole study: The collaborator samples originated in the United States, Italy and Spain and spanned the acute and convalescent phases of COVID-19. The material from the prospective study consisted of cDNA or gDNA derived from T cells, B-cell-depleted T cells, or PBMCs. Deeply sampled blood TCRbeta repertoires from subjects exposed to, actively infected with, or recovered from COVID-19 were included in the dataset. The repertoires were made available in a free public database intended to serve as a resource for research on the immune response to SARS-CoV-2. The samples were drawn from two sources: the first 160 participants of the ongoing ImmuneRACE study, and about 1,300 subjects contributed by 6 global collaborators. The sample metadata nearly always contained a de-identified subject ID, COVID-19 status, age in years and sex. Where HLA class I and class II types were available, the types were taken from metadata supplied by the sample provider, not from assay-based typing.

Results and caveats for the whole study, not just this receptor: How much clinical and demographic metadata was included differed by source and by participant, and the metadata was provided uncurated.

CDR1 and CDR2 were assigned from the germline V gene as SGHDT and YYEEEE. The CDR3, from cysteine to phenylalanine, totals 15 residues. Kept here is only the CDR3 DNA, which spans 45 bases and is read in frame from base 1. V has 0 bases trimmed and J has 2 bases trimmed; junction bases matching no gene number 4. The immunoSEQ Assay, a bias-controlled multiplex PCR, was used to amplify TCRbeta CDR3 regions from genomic DNA. In the paper's pipeline: The number of nucleated cells in each sample was estimated by amplification of reference gene primers within the assay. To quantify the absolute abundance of each unique TCRbeta CDR3 rearrangement, sequence reads were collapsed and filtered. For each sample, productive Simpson clonality was calculated as the square root of Simpson's diversity index over productive rearrangements. Drawn from immuneACCESS, this table holds only the in-frame rearrangements with V and J called that TCRdb kept. Clones are partly lost; checked studies trace under half to an unresolved V gene and leave the rest unexplained. The V and J calls and clone size are taken from that table; D and trimming were inferred from the DNA. The sample table holds under 200,000 clones, of which roughly 82% were seen once. Jointly, the top ten make up approximately 8% of the sample.

About this clone itself: The antigen it binds to is not known. Qualities for individual bases were not recorded, and no much larger clone is one base off.

At one collaborating source in Seattle, patients were enrolled during active infection and were followed longitudinally through the course of disease. Whole blood was collected in K2EDTA tubes by collaborating institutions according to the institutions' own protocols. For TCRbeta analysis, collaborator samples were shipped as frozen whole blood, as isolated PBMCs, or as DNA extracted from either sample type. The chain was built from TRBV5-6 and TRBJ1-2; TRBD1 aligns with 7 central bases. The source is an older woman with COVID-19, enrolled during active disease. The specimen sequenced was peripheral blood. The CDR3 protein sequence reads: CASSLGVTGNYGYTF. The nucleotide sequence reads TGTGCCAGCAGCTTGGGGGTGACAGGGAACTATGGCTACACCTTC.